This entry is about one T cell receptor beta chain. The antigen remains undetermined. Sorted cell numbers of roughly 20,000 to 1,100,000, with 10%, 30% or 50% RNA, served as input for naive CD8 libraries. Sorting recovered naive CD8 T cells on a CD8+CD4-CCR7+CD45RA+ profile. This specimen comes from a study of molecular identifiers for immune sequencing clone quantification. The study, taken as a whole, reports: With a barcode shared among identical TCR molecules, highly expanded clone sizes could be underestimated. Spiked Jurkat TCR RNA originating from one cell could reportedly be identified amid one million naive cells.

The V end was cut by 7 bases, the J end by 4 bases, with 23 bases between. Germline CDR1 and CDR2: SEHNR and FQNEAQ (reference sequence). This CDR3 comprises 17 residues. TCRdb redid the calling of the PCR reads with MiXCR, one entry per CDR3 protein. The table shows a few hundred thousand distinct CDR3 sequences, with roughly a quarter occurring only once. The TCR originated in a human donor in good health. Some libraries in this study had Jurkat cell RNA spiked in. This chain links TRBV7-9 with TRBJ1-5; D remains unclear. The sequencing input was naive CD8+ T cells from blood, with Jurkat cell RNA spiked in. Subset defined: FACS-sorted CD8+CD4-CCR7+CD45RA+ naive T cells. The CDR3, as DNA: TGTGCCAGCACCCCTACTGGACGGGAAAAGCCTAATCAGCCCCAGCATTTT. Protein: CASTPTGREKPNQPQHF.